This entry concerns a single TCR beta chain. This CDR3 has 13 amino acids. CDR1 and CDR2 from the germline V gene are LGHDT and YNNKEL (reference sequence). The trim removed 6 bases at V and 8 bases at J, leaving 8 bases unmatched. Assay: immunoSEQ multiplex PCR; the TCRdb copy retains only in-frame clones and omits some. The sample lists about 140,000 clones, about 79% occurring once. The data originate from a study of blood T cell repertoires in COVID-19. V usage is TRBV3-1 (or the pseudogene TRBV3-2) and J usage is TRBJ2-3; 7 bases match TRBD2. The sample taken for sequencing was peripheral blood. The receptor was isolated from a woman at least 80 years old with active or convalescent COVID-19. The CDR3 sequence is CASSTSSGGTQYF. CDR3 DNA: TGTGCCAGCAGTACGTCTAGCGGAGGTACGCAGTATTTT.